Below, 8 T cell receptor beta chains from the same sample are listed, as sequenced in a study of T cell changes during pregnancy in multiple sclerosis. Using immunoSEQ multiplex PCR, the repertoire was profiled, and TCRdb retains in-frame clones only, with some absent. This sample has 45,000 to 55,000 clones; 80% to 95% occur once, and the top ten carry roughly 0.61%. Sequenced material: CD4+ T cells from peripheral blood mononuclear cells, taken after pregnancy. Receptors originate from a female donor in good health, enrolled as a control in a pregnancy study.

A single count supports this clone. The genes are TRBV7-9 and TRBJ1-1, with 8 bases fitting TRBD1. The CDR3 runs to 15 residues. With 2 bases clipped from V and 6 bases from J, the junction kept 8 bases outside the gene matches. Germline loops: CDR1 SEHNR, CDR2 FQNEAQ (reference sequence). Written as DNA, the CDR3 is TGTGCCAGCAGCTTATTCCCCAGGGGGCTGGCTGAAGCTTTCTTT. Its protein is CASSLFPRGLAEAFF.

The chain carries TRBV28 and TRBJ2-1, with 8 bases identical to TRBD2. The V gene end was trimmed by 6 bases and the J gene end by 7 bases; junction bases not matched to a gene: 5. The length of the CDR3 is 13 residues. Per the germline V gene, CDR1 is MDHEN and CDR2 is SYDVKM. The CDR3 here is CASRGLGKNEQFF. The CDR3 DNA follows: TGTGCCAGCAGGGGACTAGGAAAAAATGAGCAGTTCTTC. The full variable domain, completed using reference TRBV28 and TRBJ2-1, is DVKVTQSSRYLVKRTGEKVFLECVQDMDHENMFWYRQDPGLGLRLIYFSYDVKMKEKGDIPEGYSVSREKKERFSLILESASTNQTSMYLCASRGLGKNEQFFGPGTRLTVL.

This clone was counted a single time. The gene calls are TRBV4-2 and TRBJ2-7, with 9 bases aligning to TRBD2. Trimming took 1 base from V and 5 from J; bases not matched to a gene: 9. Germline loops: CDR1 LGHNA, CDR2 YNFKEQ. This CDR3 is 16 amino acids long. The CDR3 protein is CASSQVSGGVGNEQYF. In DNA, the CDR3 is TGTGCCAGCAGCCAAGTTAGCGGGGGCGTCGGGAACGAGCAGTACTTC.

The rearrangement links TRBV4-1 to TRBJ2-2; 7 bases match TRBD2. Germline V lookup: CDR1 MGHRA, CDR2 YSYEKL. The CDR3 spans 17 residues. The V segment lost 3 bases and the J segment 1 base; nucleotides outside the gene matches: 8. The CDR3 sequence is CASSHGTMLRNTGELFF. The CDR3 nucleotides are TGCGCCAGCAGCCACGGGACTATGTTGCGGAACACCGGGGAGCTGTTTTTT.

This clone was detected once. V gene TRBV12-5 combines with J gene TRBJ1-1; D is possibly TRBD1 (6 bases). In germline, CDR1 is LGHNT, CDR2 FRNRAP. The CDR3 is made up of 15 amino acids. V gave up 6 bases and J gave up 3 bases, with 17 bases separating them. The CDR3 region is CASGQPPGQYTEAFF. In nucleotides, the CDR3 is TGTGCTAGTGGCCAACCACCTGGACAGTACACTGAAGCTTTCTTT.

This chain's CDR3 is CASSLAIGSVYEQYF. The DNA of the CDR3 is TGTGCCAGCAGCTTAGCGATCGGTAGCGTCTACGAGCAGTACTTC. The chain combines TRBV7-6 with TRBJ2-7; possible D gene TRBD2, 5 bases. Between the trimmed V and J ends, which lost 0 bases and 3 bases, there was a span of 12 bases. The CDR3 extends over 15 amino acids. Per germline, CDR1 SGHVS and CDR2 FNYEAQ.

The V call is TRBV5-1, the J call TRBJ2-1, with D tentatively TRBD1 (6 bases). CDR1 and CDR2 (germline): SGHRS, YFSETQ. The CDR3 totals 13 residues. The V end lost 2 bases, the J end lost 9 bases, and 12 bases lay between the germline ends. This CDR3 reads CASSFRQGSEQFF. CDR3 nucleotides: TGCGCCAGCAGCTTCCGCCAGGGGTCTGAGCAGTTCTTC.

CDR3: CASSSTSTEAFF. The CDR3 bases are TGTGCCAGCTCCTCAACAAGCACTGAAGCTTTCTTT. The V and J genes are TRBV18 and TRBJ1-1, with D unresolved. The V gene lost 6 bases and the J gene lost 4 bases, with 9 bases spanning the gap. The CDR3 runs to 12 residues. Germline CDR1 KGHSH, CDR2 LQKENI.